The sequence of this TCR beta chain was determined in a study of Graves' ophthalmopathy and Graves' hyperthyroidism. This clonotype has more than one count but fewer than ten. It may be a read error: a sequence one base away is much more abundant. The conserved closing phenylalanine or tryptophan is absent in this CDR3, likely reflecting a read error. V lost 6 bases and J 6 bases, leaving 20 bases between the germline ends. The CDR3 loop spans 15 amino acids. Amplified TCR beta CDR3 regions were obtained using RNA transcripts as template. HTBI primers primed a first-round RT-PCR, and a second-round multiplex PCR followed. TCRdb analysed the multiplex PCR reads with MiXCR anew, one entry per CDR3 protein. Altogether hundreds of thousands of distinct CDR3 sequences are present, more than 40% being singletons, with the ten largest covering over 2.5%.

This receptor was obtained from an adult man with Graves' ophthalmopathy. Sequencing input: peripheral blood. This chain joins TRBV12-3 or TRBV12-4 and TRBJ1-1; D gene uncertain. The CDR3 is CASSPSPVGSAEAFL. The CDR3 DNA reads as TGTGCCAGCAGCCCCTCTCCGGTGGGTAGCGCTGAAGCTTTCCTT.